The rows below give T cell receptor beta chains drawn from one sample of a study of glioma-infiltrating T cells after dendritic cell vaccination. Clones were read by immunoSEQ multiplex PCR, and TCRdb kept only the in-frame ones, dropping some. The sample contains about 65,000 clones, approximately 86% of which appear only once. This specimen consisted of blood, obtained after dendritic cell vaccination. Receptors were obtained from a human donor with glioblastoma. CDR3s include the opening cysteine and the closing phenylalanine or tryptophan. Fields, in order: V gene, J gene, CDR3 protein.

>TRBV14|TRBJ1-3
CASSRLTGGTSGNTIYF
>TRBV11-2|TRBJ2-2
CASSLGLANTGELFF
>TRBV29-1|TRBJ1-4
CSVASGPTNEKLFF
>TRBV6-5|TRBJ2-1
CASILAGGSYNEQFF
>TRBV29-1|TRBJ2-7
CSVERDRGYEQYF
>TRBV18|TRBJ1-1
CASSPPRPGGITEAFF
>TRBV4-3|TRBJ1-2
CASSQDVIQGVYGYTF
>TRBV18|TRBJ2-1
CASSPRLAGGPNEQFF
>TRBV6-6|TRBJ2-1
CASSYSQDNEQFF
>TRBV14|TRBJ2-5
CASSPGLRETQYF
>TRBV14|TRBJ1-5
CASSLGQGSNQPQHF
>TRBV11-2|TRBJ1-5
CASSLQGGDQPQHF
>TRBV7-9|TRBJ2-2
CASSLSRNTGELFF
>TRBV5-1|TRBJ1-2
CASSLGTGEEGYTF
>TRBV11-3|TRBJ2-7
CASSRRDGDYEQYF